Shown below are 28 T cell receptor beta chains from a single sample sequenced in a study of T cell responses to AZD1222 COVID-19 vaccine. The method was immunoSEQ multiplex PCR; TCRdb's version includes in-frame clones alone and lacks a portion of them. The sample includes around 140,000 clones, roughly 90% of them seen just once. Sequencing used peripheral blood, obtained on day 0 of AZD1222 vaccination. The origin of the receptors is an adult in good health.

The chain carries TRBV19 and TRBJ2-7; tentative D call: TRBD2 (6 bases). Trimming removed 6 bases from V and 3 bases from J, with 21 bases in between. Germline V gene sequence: CDR1 LNHDA, CDR2 SQIVND (reference sequence). The CDR3 totals 16 residues. The CDR3 coding sequence is TGTGCCAGTAGCTGGGGACTCACACGGACTTACTACGAGCAGTACTTC. It yields the protein CASSWGLTRTYYEQYF.

This chain links TRBV7-9 with TRBJ1-2; 9 bases agree with TRBD1. From germline, CDR1 is SEHNR and CDR2 FQNEAQ (reference sequence). With V trimmed by 1 base and J by 4 bases, 4 bases remained unmatched. The CDR3 contains 15 residues. The CDR3 DNA reads TGTGCCAGCAGCTTAGGGACAGGGGCCTTCTATGGCTACACCTTC. Its protein product is CASSLGTGAFYGYTF. Based on the CDR3 plus reference TRBV7-9 and TRBJ1-2, the full variable domain is DTGVSQNPRHKITKRGQNVTFRCDPISEHNRLYWYRQTLGQGPEFLTYFQNEAQLEKSRLLSDRFSAERPKGSFSTLEIQRTEQGDSAMYLCASSLGTGAFYGYTFGSGTRLTVV.

This clone was detected only a few times. V and J are TRBV10-3 and TRBJ1-5; 8 bases map to TRBD1. J gave up 6 bases and V 2 bases, and 15 bases lay outside the gene matches. The CDR3 length is 18 residues. CDR1 is ENHRY, CDR2 SYGVKD, per germline. CDR3 in DNA: TGTGCCATCAGTGAGACGGGATATAGACAGGGGAGGGTTCAGCCCCAGCATTTT. This encodes CAISETGYRQGRVQPQHF.

The chain employs TRBV28 and TRBJ1-1, with TRBD1 as a possible D gene (5 bases). Trimming took 4 bases from V and 14 from J, leaving 23 bases between them. This CDR3 has 14 residues. Per the germline V gene, CDR1 is MDHEN and CDR2 is SYDVKM. The CDR3 sequence is CASSYPNRLSQAFF. CDR3 nucleotide sequence: TGTGCCAGCAGTTACCCGAACAGGCTATCCCAGGCATTCTTT.

The chain links TRBV27 to TRBJ2-1; 8 bases map to TRBD2. The CDR3 is 16 amino acids. V dropped 7 bases and J dropped 0; count of bases not matched to a gene: 8. Looked up from germline, CDR1 is MNHEY and CDR2 is SMNVEV (reference sequence). The chain's CDR3 is CASTLLAGSSYNEQFF. Written as DNA, the CDR3 is TGTGCCAGCACACTCTTAGCGGGGAGCTCCTACAATGAGCAGTTCTTC.

The chain combines TRBV29-1 with TRBJ2-4, with D possibly matching TRBD1 (6 bases). Germline loops: CDR1 SQVTM, CDR2 ANQGSEA. The V gene lost 3 bases and the J gene lost 4 bases, with 13 bases spanning the gap. CDR3 size: 14 residues. CDR3 coding DNA: TGCAGCGTTGATTCCAGGGGCGGTAAAAACATTCAGTACTTC. Translated: CSVDSRGGKNIQYF.

The chain recombines TRBV29-1 with TRBJ2-7; D is unresolved. Looked up from germline, CDR1 is SQVTM and CDR2 is ANQGSEA. The CDR3 totals 13 residues. The V end lost 0 bases, the J end lost 2 bases, and 8 bases lay between the germline ends. CDR3 sequence (DNA): TGCAGCGTTGAAGATTTGGCCCCCTACGAGCAGTACTTC. Its translation is CSVEDLAPYEQYF.

V usage is TRBV6-4 and J usage is TRBJ2-1; D perhaps matches TRBD1 (5 bases). Trimming removed 3 bases from V and 0 bases from J, with 9 bases in between. CDR1 and CDR2 (germline): MRHNA, SNTAGT. CDR3 length: 15 residues. The CDR3 nucleotides are TGTGCCAGCAGTGAAGTGCAGGGCTCCTACAATGAGCAGTTCTTC. This codes for CASSEVQGSYNEQFF.

In this sample, this clone turned up once. V usage is TRBV5-4 and J usage is TRBJ1-1, with D maybe TRBD1 (5 bases). This CDR3 has 17 residues. V was pared by 3 bases and J by 2 bases, with 20 bases between. Germline-derived CDR1 and CDR2 are SGHNT and YYREEE (reference sequence). CDR3 region: CASSSPGWTSVNTEAFF. CDR3 sequence (DNA): TGTGCCAGCAGCTCTCCTGGGTGGACATCTGTAAACACTGAAGCTTTCTTT. Variable domain in full (rest from reference TRBV5-4 and TRBJ1-1): ETGVTQSPTHLIKTRGQQVTLRCSSQSGHNTVSWYQQALGQGPQFIFQYYREEENGRGNFPPRFSGLQFPNYSSELNVNALELDDSALYLCASSSPGWTSVNTEAFFGQGTRLTVV.

V gene TRBV2 combines with J gene TRBJ2-1; 8 bases are shared with TRBD2. The V gene's germline CDR1 is SNHLY and CDR2 FYNNEI. The CDR3 has 15 residues. The ends lost 6 bases at V and 5 bases at J; junction bases unmatched: 9. DNA of the CDR3: TGTGCCAGCAGCCTTTGGACTAGCAGACACAATGAGCAGTTCTTC. Protein: CASSLWTSRHNEQFF.

The V and J genes are TRBV19 and TRBJ2-7; a weak D match, TRBD1 (6 bases). Per the germline V gene, CDR1 is LNHDA and CDR2 is SQIVND (reference sequence). This CDR3 region has 14 residues. The germline V and J ends were trimmed by 5 bases and 2 bases, with 13 bases remaining between them. The DNA of the CDR3 is TGTGCCAGTAGTGTGGGATACAGGGCCTACGAGCAGTACTTC. It yields the protein CASSVGYRAYEQYF.

This rearrangement joins TRBV5-4 to TRBJ2-2; TRBD1 matches at 8 bases. V gave up 4 bases and J gave up 5 bases; unmatched junction bases: 13. Per germline, CDR1 SGHNT and CDR2 YYREEE (reference sequence). This CDR3 is 17 amino acids long. CDR3 nucleotides: TGTGCCAGCAGCCCGAGCCCGGGACAGGCTGAGACCGGGGAGCTGTTTTTT. It translates to CASSPSPGQAETGELFF.

The chain carries TRBV28 and TRBJ1-6; D may be TRBD1 (6 bases). The CDR3 runs to 15 residues. The V and J ends lost 4 bases and 8 bases respectively, with 15 bases between them. Germline V gives CDR1 MDHEN, CDR2 SYDVKM. CDR3 residues: CASSSGQLSYSPLHF. In DNA form, the CDR3 reads TGTGCCAGCAGTTCCGGACAGCTTAGTTATTCACCCCTCCACTTT. Filled out from reference TRBV28 and TRBJ1-6, the complete variable domain reads DVKVTQSSRYLVKRTGEKVFLECVQDMDHENMFWYRQDPGLGLRLIYFSYDVKMKEKGDIPEGYSVSREKKERFSLILESASTNQTSMYLCASSSGQLSYSPLHFGNGTRLTVT.

Comments on this clone: Other DNA sequences of this sample code for an identical CDR3. This chain links TRBV6-5 with TRBJ1-1; a weak D match, TRBD1 (5 bases). CDR3 size: 14 residues. CDR1 and CDR2 (germline): MNHEY, SVGAGI. Trimming stripped 0 bases from V and 1 base from J, with 6 bases between. The CDR3 DNA is TGTGCCAGCAGTTACTCGGGGCGGAACACTGAAGCTTTCTTT. It yields the protein CASSYSGRNTEAFF.

V is TRBV19 and J is TRBJ1-4; 9 bases match TRBD1. Unmatched junction bases numbered 12, after V lost 6 bases and J lost 4 bases. The germline CDR1 and CDR2 sequences are LNHDA and SQIVND (reference sequence). The CDR3 runs to 17 residues. In nucleotides, the CDR3 is TGTGCCAGTAGACTACAGGGGGCTGGAACTATTAATGAAAAACTGTTTTTT. Translation: CASRLQGAGTINEKLFF.

This clone turned up a few times. The CDR3 region has the DNA TGTGCCAGCAGCTTCGGGGGAGGAAGCAATCAGCCCCAGCATTTT. Protein sequence: CASSFGGGSNQPQHF. The chain is built from TRBV11-2 and TRBJ1-5; D is perhaps TRBD1 (5 bases). V lost 3 bases to trimming and J lost 1 base, with 10 bases between them. The CDR3 loop spans 15 amino acids. Per the germline V gene, CDR1 is SGHAT and CDR2 is FQNNGV. The full variable domain, in which reference TRBV11-2 and TRBJ1-5 provide the parts outside the CDR3, is EAGVAQSPRYKIIEKRQSVAFWCNPISGHATLYWYQQILGQGPKLLIQFQNNGVVDDSQLPKDRFSAERLKGVDSTLKIQPAKLEDSAVYLCASSFGGGSNQPQHFGDGTRLSIL.

The rearrangement links TRBV27 to TRBJ1-2, with D maybe TRBD1 (5 bases). V lost 6 bases and J 4 bases, leaving 12 bases between the germline ends. Germline V CDR1 and CDR2: MNHEY, SMNVEV (reference sequence). This CDR3 region has 13 residues. The DNA of the CDR3 is TGTGCCAGCAGCTTTAGGGACGGCTATGGCTACACCTTC. Translation gives CASSFRDGYGYTF.

The chain uses TRBV18 and TRBJ1-1; possibly TRBD1 for D (6 bases). The CDR3 sequence is 15 residues long. Trimming took 10 bases from V and 1 from J, leaving 19 bases between them. Germline CDR1 reads KGHSH; CDR2 reads LQKENI. The CDR3 spells CATANLGGGNTEAFF. The CDR3 coding sequence is TGTGCCACCGCAAACCTAGGGGGGGGGAACACTGAAGCTTTCTTT.

The DNA for the CDR3 is TGTGCCAGCGGGAGGGGCTCCTACGAGCAGTACTTC. Amino acids: CASGRGSYEQYF. The rearrangement uses TRBV5-4 and TRBJ2-7; 7 bases align to TRBD2. V shed 7 bases, J shed 0 bases, and the junction held 1 base outside the gene matches. In germline, CDR1 is SGHNT, CDR2 YYREEE (reference sequence). The CDR3 sequence is 12 residues long. Full variable domain (remainder filled in from reference TRBV5-4 and TRBJ2-7): ETGVTQSPTHLIKTRGQQVTLRCSSQSGHNTVSWYQQALGQGPQFIFQYYREEENGRGNFPPRFSGLQFPNYSSELNVNALELDDSALYLCASGRGSYEQYFGPGTRLTVT.

This rearrangement joins TRBV2 to TRBJ2-5, with 13 bases aligning to TRBD2. The germline gives CDR1 SNHLY, CDR2 FYNNEI. This CDR3 has 17 residues. V was pared by 4 bases and J by 3 bases, with 8 bases of the junction left unmatched. The CDR3 is CASSGGLAGRLEETQYF. CDR3 in DNA: TGTGCCAGCAGTGGGGGACTAGCGGGAAGGTTAGAAGAGACCCAGTACTTC.

The chain is built from TRBV7-8 and TRBJ1-1, with a tentative D call TRBD1 (6 bases). Trimming pared 0 bases from V and 7 bases from J, leaving 9 bases between. The V gene's germline CDR1 is SGHVS and CDR2 FQNEAQ. CDR3 size: 13 residues. CDR3 sequence: CASSLAQGHEAFF. The DNA for the CDR3 is TGTGCCAGCAGCTTAGCACAGGGACATGAAGCTTTCTTT.

The CDR3 region has the DNA TGTGCCAGCAGCTTAGAGGGGGCCAATGGCTACACCTTC. This encodes CASSLEGANGYTF. This chain uses TRBV7-9 with TRBJ1-2; the match to TRBD1 covers 7 bases. The CDR3 contains 13 residues. The junction had 2 bases not matched to a gene; V was cut back by 1 base and J by 6 bases. Germline V gene sequence: CDR1 SEHNR, CDR2 FQNEAQ (reference sequence).

This sequence joins TRBV28 and TRBJ2-1; D may be TRBD1 or TRBD2 (5 bases each). The germline V and J ends were trimmed by 8 bases and 7 bases, with 18 bases remaining between them. The germline CDR1 and CDR2 sequences are MDHEN and SYDVKM. The CDR3 loop spans 14 amino acids. As DNA, the CDR3 is TGTGCCAGCCTGGGGACCCCGGGGTTTAATGAGCAGTTCTTC. Translation gives CASLGTPGFNEQFF.

This clone was seen a single time. The V call is TRBV9, the J call TRBJ1-2; D not certain. The CDR3 sequence is 14 residues long. V lost 0 bases and J lost 2, with 8 bases in between. Germline CDR1 SGDLS, CDR2 YYNGEE. The CDR3 region is CASSVGGGNYGYTF. CDR3 DNA: TGTGCCAGCAGCGTAGGTGGAGGGAACTATGGCTACACCTTC. Together with reference TRBV9 and TRBJ1-2, the CDR3 gives the full variable domain: DSGVTQTPKHLITATGQRVTLRCSPRSGDLSVYWYQQSLDQGLQFLIQYYNGEERAKGNILERFSAQQFPDLHSELNLSSLELGDSALYFCASSVGGGNYGYTFGSGTRLTVV.

The genes are TRBV15 and TRBJ2-1; D unclear. Germline V gene lookup returns CDR1 LNHNV and CDR2 YYDKDF (reference sequence). The CDR3 length is 14 residues. V dropped 4 bases and J dropped 4 bases, with 11 bases sitting between them. The CDR3 is CATSKGVLYNEQFF. CDR3 sequence (DNA): TGTGCCACCAGCAAAGGCGTGTTATACAATGAGCAGTTCTTC.

The chain carries TRBV29-1 and TRBJ2-2; D is unclear. V lost 0 bases to trimming and J lost 6 bases, with 8 bases between them. This CDR3 region has 13 residues. Germline V gene sequence: CDR1 SQVTM, CDR2 ANQGSEA. The CDR3 DNA reads as TGCAGCGTTGAAGATCTACTGTCCGGGGAGCTGTTTTTT. This gives the protein CSVEDLLSGELFF.

This chain connects TRBV2 to TRBJ2-1, with 10 nucleotides matching TRBD2. CDR1 and CDR2 (germline): SNHLY, FYNNEI. This CDR3 is built from 16 residues. The V gene end was trimmed by 4 bases and the J gene end by 5 bases; junction bases not matched to a gene: 8. The CDR3 spells CASSGRTSGPDNEQFF. As DNA, the CDR3 is TGTGCCAGCAGTGGCCGGACTAGCGGACCAGACAATGAGCAGTTCTTC. Drawing the rest from reference TRBV2 and TRBJ2-1, the complete variable domain is EPEVTQTPSHQVTQMGQEVILRCVPISNHLYFYWYRQILGQKVEFLVSFYNNEISEKSEIFDDQFSVERPDGSNFTLKIRSTKLEDSAMYFCASSGRTSGPDNEQFFGPGTRLTVL.

The chain joins TRBV2 to TRBJ2-2; 9 positions agree with TRBD2. The germline V gene has CDR1 SNHLY and CDR2 FYNNEI. The V and J ends lost 7 bases and 6 bases, in that order; junction bases with no gene match: 12. The length of the CDR3 is 16 residues. The CDR3 loop reads CASKGGGRAESGELFF. The CDR3 nucleotides read TGTGCCAGCAAAGGGGGCGGGAGGGCCGAGTCCGGGGAGCTGTTTTTT.